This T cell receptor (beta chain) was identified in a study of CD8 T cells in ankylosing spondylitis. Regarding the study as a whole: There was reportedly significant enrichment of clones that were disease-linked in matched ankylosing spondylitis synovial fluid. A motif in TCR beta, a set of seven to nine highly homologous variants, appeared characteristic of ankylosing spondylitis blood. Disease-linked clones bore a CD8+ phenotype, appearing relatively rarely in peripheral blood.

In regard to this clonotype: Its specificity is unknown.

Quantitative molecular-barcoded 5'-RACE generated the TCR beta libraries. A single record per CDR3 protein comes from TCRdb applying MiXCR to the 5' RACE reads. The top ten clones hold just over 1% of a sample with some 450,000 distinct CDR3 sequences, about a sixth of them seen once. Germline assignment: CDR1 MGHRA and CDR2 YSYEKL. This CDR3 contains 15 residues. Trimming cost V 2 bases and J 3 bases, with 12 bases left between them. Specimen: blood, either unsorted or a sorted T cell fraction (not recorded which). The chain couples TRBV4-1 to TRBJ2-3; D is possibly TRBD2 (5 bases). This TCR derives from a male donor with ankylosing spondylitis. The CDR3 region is CASSQRRVRTDTQYF. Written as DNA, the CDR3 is TGCGCCAGCAGCCAACGGCGGGTTAGGACAGATACGCAGTATTTT.